This T cell receptor beta chain is drawn from a study of T-cell reconstitution after alpha-beta-depleted transplantation in children. Study-wide findings and caveats: For some patients, TCRbeta diversity was high at day 60 because of recipient T cells and thymic progenitors that survived. T-cell numbers and diversity, one year after transplant, stemmed largely from T cells that were newly produced.

A word on this clonotype: Its cognate antigen is unknown.

V shed 2 bases and J shed 2 bases, with 13 bases lying between them. The germline V gene encodes CDR1 MDHEN and CDR2 SYDVKM. The CDR3 sequence is 15 residues long. Construction of the TCRbeta library involved unique molecular identifiers. TCRdb analysed the PCR reads with MiXCR anew, one entry per CDR3 protein. The profile shows more than 100,000 distinct CDR3 sequences, under 30% of them singletons. The rearrangement links TRBV28 to TRBJ2-7, with D possibly matching TRBD1 (5 bases). The source was PBMCs, mostly from graft donor cells, collected 180 days after TCRalphabeta/CD19-depleted stem cell transplant. This clonotype originated in a male patient between 2 and 10 years old who had a stem cell transplant for chronic granulomatous disease, so the T cells may come from the graft donor. The CDR3 spells CASSLPTGRTYEQYF. The DNA of the CDR3 is TGTGCCAGCAGTTTACCAACAGGTCGAACCTACGAGCAGTACTTC.